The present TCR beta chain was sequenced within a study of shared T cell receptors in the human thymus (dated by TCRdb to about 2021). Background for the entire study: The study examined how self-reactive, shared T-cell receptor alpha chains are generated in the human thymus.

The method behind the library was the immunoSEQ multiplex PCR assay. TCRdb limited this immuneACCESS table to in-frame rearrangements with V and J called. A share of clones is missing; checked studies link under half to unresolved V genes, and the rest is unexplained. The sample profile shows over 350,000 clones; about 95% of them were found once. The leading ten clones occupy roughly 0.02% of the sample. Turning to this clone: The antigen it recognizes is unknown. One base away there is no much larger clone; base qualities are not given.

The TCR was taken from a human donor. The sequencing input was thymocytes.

The DNA sequence follows: TGTGCTAGTAGTGATATGAAGGTAGATACGCAGTATTTT. The resulting protein is CASSDMKVDTQYF. Recombination joined TRBV12-5 with TRBJ2-3, with no confidently assigned D gene. The germline ends are 14 bases apart after V is trimmed by 8 bases and J by 5 bases. Per the germline V gene, LGHNT is the CDR1 and FRNRAP is the CDR2. The CDR3 covers 13 residues, taking in both the cysteine and the phenylalanine. This entry keeps only the CDR3 DNA: 39 bases, framed from base 1.